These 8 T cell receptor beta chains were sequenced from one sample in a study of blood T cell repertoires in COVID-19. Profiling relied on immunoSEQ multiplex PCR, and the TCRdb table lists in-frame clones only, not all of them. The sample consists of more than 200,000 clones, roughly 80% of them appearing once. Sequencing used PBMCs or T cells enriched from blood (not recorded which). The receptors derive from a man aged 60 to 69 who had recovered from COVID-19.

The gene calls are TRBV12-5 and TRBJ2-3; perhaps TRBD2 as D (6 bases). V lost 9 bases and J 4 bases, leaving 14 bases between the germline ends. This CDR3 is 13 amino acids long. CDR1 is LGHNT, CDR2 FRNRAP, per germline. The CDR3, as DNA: TGTGCTAGCCGTCTCTCGGGGGCAGATACGCAGTATTTT. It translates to CASRLSGADTQYF.

The CDR3 protein is CASSASGGATDTQYF. As DNA, the CDR3 is TGTGCCAGCAGTGCTAGCGGGGGCGCAACAGATACGCAGTATTTT. The rearrangement uses TRBV6-2 or TRBV6-3 and TRBJ2-3; 10 bases are shared with TRBD2. Germline V CDR1 and CDR2: MNHEY, SVGEGT. CDR3 length: 15 residues. Trimming at V came to 5 bases and at J to 3 bases, leaving 5 bases not matched to a gene.

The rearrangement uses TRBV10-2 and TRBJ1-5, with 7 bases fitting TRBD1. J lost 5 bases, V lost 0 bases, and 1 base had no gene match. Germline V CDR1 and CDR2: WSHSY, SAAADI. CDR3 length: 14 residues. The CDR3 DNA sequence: TGCGCCAGCAGTGAGTCGACAGGGTATCAGCCCCAGCATTTT. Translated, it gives CASSESTGYQPQHF.

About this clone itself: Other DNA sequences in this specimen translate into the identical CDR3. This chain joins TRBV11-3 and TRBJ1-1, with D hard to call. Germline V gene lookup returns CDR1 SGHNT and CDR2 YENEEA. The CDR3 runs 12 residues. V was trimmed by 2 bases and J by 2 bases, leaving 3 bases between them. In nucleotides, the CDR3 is TGTGCCAGCAGCTTACGTAACACTGAAGCTTTCTTT. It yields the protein CASSLRNTEAFF.

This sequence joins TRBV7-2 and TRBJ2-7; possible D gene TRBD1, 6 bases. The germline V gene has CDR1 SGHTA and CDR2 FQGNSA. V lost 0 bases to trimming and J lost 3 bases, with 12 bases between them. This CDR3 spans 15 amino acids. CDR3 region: CASSLARQAHYEQYF. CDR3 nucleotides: TGTGCCAGCAGCTTAGCGCGACAGGCCCACTACGAGCAGTACTTC. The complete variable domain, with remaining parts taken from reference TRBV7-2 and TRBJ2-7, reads GAGVSQSPSNKVTEKGKDVELRCDPISGHTALYWYRQSLGQGLEFLIYFQGNSAPDKSGLPSDRFSAERTGGSVSTLTIQRTQQEDSAVYLCASSLARQAHYEQYFGPGTRLTVT.

DNA for the CDR3: TGTGCCATTGGACAGTCGGGCAATCAGCCCCAGCATTTT. Residues: CAIGQSGNQPQHF. This chain links TRBV19 with TRBJ1-5, with a possible D match to TRBD1 (6 bases). The length of the CDR3 is 13 residues. V was clipped by 10 bases and J by 2 bases, with 12 bases between them. The V gene's germline CDR1 is LNHDA and CDR2 SQIVND (reference sequence).

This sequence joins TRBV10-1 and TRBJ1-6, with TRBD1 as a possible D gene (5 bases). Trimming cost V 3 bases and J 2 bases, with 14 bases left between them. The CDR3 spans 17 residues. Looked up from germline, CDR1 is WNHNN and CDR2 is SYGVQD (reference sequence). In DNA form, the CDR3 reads TGCGCCAGCAGTGACAGGGATGGAAGCCCCTATAATTCACCCCTCCACTTT. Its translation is CASSDRDGSPYNSPLHF.

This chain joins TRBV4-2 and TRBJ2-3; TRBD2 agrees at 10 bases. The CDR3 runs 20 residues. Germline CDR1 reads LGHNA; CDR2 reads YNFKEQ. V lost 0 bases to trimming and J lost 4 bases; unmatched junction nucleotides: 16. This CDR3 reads CASSQDGAWGRAGGPDTQYF. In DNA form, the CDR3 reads TGTGCCAGCAGCCAAGATGGGGCCTGGGGGAGAGCGGGGGGGCCAGATACGCAGTATTTT.